This T cell receptor beta chain was profiled in a study of blood T cell repertoires in COVID-19. Study in general: COVID-19 samples, acute and convalescent, were from the United States, Italy and Spain. The analysed material was cDNA or gDNA that came from T cells, B-cell-depleted T cells, or PBMCs.

This clone was counted once. The CDR3 has 15 residues. The germline V and J ends were trimmed by 5 bases and 8 bases, with 18 bases remaining between them. The V gene's germline CDR1 is LNHDA and CDR2 SQIVND (reference sequence). In the original processing: Amplification with reference gene primers provided the estimates of nucleated cell counts. The data were produced by immunoSEQ multiplex PCR, yet TCRdb's version contains in-frame clones alone and is incomplete. The V and J calls and the clone size are those of that table, but D and trimming were determined from the DNA. Here the sample spans 200,000 to 300,000 clones, approximately 90% being singletons.

The gene calls are TRBV19 and TRBJ1-4; D is unclear. This receptor was taken from a woman aged 40 to 55 with acute or convalescent COVID-19. The source material was peripheral blood. In DNA form, the CDR3 reads TGTGCCAGTAGTCCGAAACGGGGAGGATGGGAAAAACTGTTTTTT. Translating it yields CASSPKRGGWEKLFF.